The 7 T cell receptor beta chains below all came from one sample that was sequenced in a study of PD-1 blockade in classical Hodgkin lymphoma. Sequenced by immunoSEQ multiplex PCR; TCRdb stores in-frame clones only, minus some. The sample has approximately 26,000 clones; roughly 70% are singletons. Each patient's relapse followed autologous stem cell transplantation, and brentuximab vedotin exposure varied. The sample was peripheral blood mononuclear cells (PBMCs), taken before the second cycle of nivolumab. Receptors were obtained from a human donor with classical Hodgkin lymphoma.

The V gene is TRBV29-1, the J gene TRBJ1-2; 7 positions agree with TRBD1. The CDR3 extends over 14 amino acids. V lost 3 bases, J lost 8 bases, and 12 bases stayed unmatched. CDR1 is SQVTM, CDR2 ANQGSEA, per germline. CDR3: CSVDSGTEFLGYTF. CDR3 nucleotides: TGCAGCGTTGATTCCGGGACAGAGTTCTTAGGCTACACCTTC.

The V call is TRBV6-1, the J call TRBJ1-1, with unresolved D. The germline gives CDR1 MNHNS, CDR2 SASEGT. The ends were cut back, 3 bases at V and 1 base at J, with 12 bases in the middle. The CDR3 covers 15 residues. CDR3 bases: TGTGCCAGCAGTGACCACTTCCAAGCGAACACTGAAGCTTTCTTT. This encodes CASSDHFQANTEAFF.

This clone was seen a few times. The rearrangement links TRBV11-3 to TRBJ1-1; 8 positions match TRBD1. The germline V gene encodes CDR1 SGHNT and CDR2 YENEEA. This CDR3 is 12 amino acids long. Trimming at V came to 5 bases and at J to 8 bases, leaving 4 bases not matched to a gene. CDR3: CASSQRDREAFF. The DNA for the CDR3 is TGTGCCAGCAGCCAGAGGGACAGGGAAGCTTTCTTT.

This clone was seen only a few times. The chain couples TRBV19 to TRBJ2-5; 11 bases agree with TRBD2. This CDR3 is 16 amino acids long. The J segment lost 1 base and the V segment lost 7 bases, leaving 8 bases of the junction unmatched. The germline V gene has CDR1 LNHDA and CDR2 SQIVND (reference sequence). CDR3 in amino acids: CASTDLAGGLQETQYF. CDR3 nucleotides: TGTGCCAGTACCGATCTAGCGGGGGGCCTCCAAGAGACCCAGTACTTC.

The J gene is TRBJ2-1, the V gene TRBV5-4, with 8 bases fitting TRBD1. The germline V gene encodes CDR1 SGHNT and CDR2 YYREEE (reference sequence). The junction had 10 bases not matched to a gene; V was cut back by 5 bases and J by 0 bases. The length of the CDR3 is 17 residues. The CDR3 DNA is TGTGCCAGCAGTTCGCCCAGACAGGGGAGCTCCTACAATGAGCAGTTCTTC. It encodes CASSSPRQGSSYNEQFF.

The chain recombines TRBV7-9 with TRBJ2-3; possibly TRBD1 for D (6 bases). CDR3 length: 14 amino acids. Germline CDR1 is SEHNR and CDR2 is FQNEAQ (reference sequence). Trimming cost V 6 bases and J 8 bases, with 18 bases left between them. The CDR3 DNA reads TGTGCCAGCAGGCGAACAGGGAGCCAGGGTACGCAGTATTTT. This encodes CASRRTGSQGTQYF. Full variable domain (missing parts from reference TRBV7-9 and TRBJ2-3): DTGVSQNPRHKITKRGQNVTFRCDPISEHNRLYWYRQTLGQGPEFLTYFQNEAQLEKSRLLSDRFSAERPKGSFSTLEIQRTEQGDSAMYLCASRRTGSQGTQYFGPGTRLTVL.

This chain uses TRBV5-1 with TRBJ1-4; unclear D gene. The CDR3 covers 14 residues. Germline CDR1 reads SGHRS; CDR2 reads YFSETQ. Trimming removed 0 bases at V and 2 bases at J, with 5 bases between. CDR3 protein: CASSLGPTNEKLFF. The DNA of the CDR3 is TGCGCCAGCAGCTTGGGACCTACTAATGAAAAACTGTTTTTT.